Given below is one T cell receptor (beta chain) in context. The antigen is unknown. This specimen belongs to a study of cytomegalovirus exposure and HLA in healthy donors. Unrecorded immune exposure was likely among donors, who were nominally healthy when sampled. PCR was performed using 60 Vbeta and 13 Jbeta primers. Produced via immunoSEQ multiplex PCR; TCRdb's table is partial and in-frame only. The sample lists 150,000 to 200,000 clones; approximately 76% were seen once. Study results and caveats: Later analysis showed TCR association rates varying by HLA locus, highest for DRB1 and lowest for HLA-C. Previously analyzed data showed that most TCR beta V segments were productive at a frequency of about 87% or about 30%.

Germline CDR1 reads GTSNPN; CDR2 reads SVGIG (reference sequence). The CDR3 has 12 residues. The sequence came from a man in his 60s in good health and CMV-seronegative. Sequencing was done on a sample of PBMCs. The chain carries TRBV30 and TRBJ1-3, with unresolved D. CDR3 in amino acids: CALTPSGNTIYF. In DNA form, the CDR3 reads TGTGCTCTCACTCCCTCTGGAAACACCATATATTTT. The full variable domain, its missing parts supplied by reference TRBV30 and TRBJ1-3, is SQTIHQWPATLVQPVGSPLSLECTVEGTSNPNLYWYRQAAGRGLQLLFYSVGIGQISSEVPQNLSASRPQDRQFILSSKKLLLSDSGFYLCALTPSGNTIYFGEGSWLTVV.